What follows are 23 T cell receptor beta chains derived from one specimen sequenced in a study of OX40 agonist ivuxolimab in advanced cancers. This table comes from immunoSEQ multiplex PCR, and its TCRdb copy is limited to in-frame clones, with some not included. Counted here are tens of thousands of clones, around 90% occurring once; the ten biggest clones make up around 0.35%. Sequenced material: CD4+ or CD8+ T cells sorted from blood, taken in a trial of the OX40 agonist ivuxolimab. These receptors all stem from an adult with an advanced solid tumor such as melanoma, head and neck, liver or kidney cancer.

The chain links TRBV9 to TRBJ1-6; a possible D gene is TRBD1 (5 bases). Trimming pared 3 bases from V and 5 bases from J, leaving 9 bases between. The V gene's germline CDR1 is SGDLS and CDR2 YYNGEE. This CDR3 is 14 amino acids long. CDR3 DNA sequence: TGTGCCAGCAGCGGGACATTAAATAATTCACCCCTCCACTTT. It codes for CASSGTLNNSPLHF. The variable domain in full, completed from reference TRBV9 and TRBJ1-6, reads DSGVTQTPKHLITATGQRVTLRCSPRSGDLSVYWYQQSLDQGLQFLIQYYNGEERAKGNILERFSAQQFPDLHSELNLSSLELGDSALYFCASSGTLNNSPLHFGNGTRLTVT.

This chain connects TRBV2 to TRBJ2-3; D unclear. The CDR3 is 10 residues long. Trimming shortened V by 8 bases and J by 4 bases, and 4 bases separated the two germline ends. CDR1 SNHLY and CDR2 FYNNEI come from the germline V gene. The DNA of the CDR3 is TGTGCCAGCGGATCAGATACGCAGTATTTT. Translated, it gives CASGSDTQYF.

In this sample, this clone turned up once. The rearrangement uses TRBV28 and TRBJ1-2, with 7 nucleotides matching TRBD1. CDR1 and CDR2 (germline): MDHEN, SYDVKM. Trimming took 3 bases from V and 2 from J; bases not matched to a gene: 3. This CDR3 contains 14 residues. The CDR3 here is CASSFDRANYGYTF. The CDR3 nucleotides are TGTGCCAGCAGTTTTGACAGGGCCAACTATGGCTACACCTTC.

V gene TRBV5-1 combines with J gene TRBJ2-1; 8 bases match TRBD1. Germline-derived CDR1 and CDR2 are SGHRS and YFSETQ. Unmatched junction bases numbered 2, after V lost 0 bases and J lost 3 bases. CDR3 length equals 15 residues. CDR3 in amino acids: CASSLVGTGYNEQFF. CDR3 bases: TGCGCCAGCAGCTTGGTCGGGACAGGCTACAATGAGCAGTTCTTC.

As concerns this clone: Other DNA sequences in this sample translate to the same CDR3. CDR3 residues: CASSLVGRGNTEAFF. CDR3 sequence (DNA): TGCGCCAGCAGCTTGGTCGGCAGGGGAAACACTGAAGCTTTCTTT. The J gene is TRBJ1-1, the V gene TRBV5-1; possibly TRBD1 for D (6 bases). CDR1 is SGHRS, CDR2 YFSETQ, per germline. The CDR3 sequence is 15 residues long. With 0 bases removed from V and 2 bases from J, the gap between germline ends came to 11 bases.

The chain employs TRBV7-2 and TRBJ1-1; no clear D. Looked up from germline, CDR1 is SGHTA and CDR2 is FQGNSA. The germline V and J ends were trimmed by 2 bases and 2 bases, with 6 bases remaining between them. The CDR3 spans 13 residues. The CDR3 DNA sequence: TGTGCCAGCAGCTTAACAGATAACACTGAAGCTTTCTTT. Translation: CASSLTDNTEAFF.

The chain has TRBV19 and TRBJ2-1, with TRBD2 matching over 9 bases. The germline V gene encodes CDR1 LNHDA and CDR2 SQIVND (reference sequence). The CDR3 is made up of 16 amino acids. The ends lost 6 bases at V and 9 bases at J; junction bases unmatched: 15. Written as DNA, the CDR3 is TGTGCCAGTAGATCAGAAGGGCTAGCGGGACGGGGTGAGCAGTTCTTC. Translating gives CASRSEGLAGRGEQFF.

This clone was counted only a few times. V is TRBV18 and J is TRBJ2-1; D might be TRBD1 (6 bases). Germline CDR1 is KGHSH and CDR2 is LQKENI. Trimming left V 2 bases short and J 4 bases short, with 15 bases between. This CDR3 contains 16 residues. CDR3 sequence reads: CASSPRGSPVYNEQFF. The CDR3, as DNA: TGTGCCAGCTCACCAAGGGGGAGCCCTGTATACAATGAGCAGTTCTTC.

The chain couples TRBV7-2 to TRBJ2-1; 12 bases agree with TRBD2. Trimming at V came to 2 bases and at J to 1 base, leaving 0 bases not matched to a gene. Germline V gives CDR1 SGHTA, CDR2 FQGNSA. The CDR3 is made up of 16 amino acids. The CDR3 is CASSLLAGGSYNEQFF. CDR3 coding DNA: TGTGCCAGCAGCTTACTAGCGGGAGGGTCCTACAATGAGCAGTTCTTC.

The chain uses TRBV5-1 and TRBJ2-3, with 10 bases lining up with TRBD2. The germline gives CDR1 SGHRS, CDR2 YFSETQ. Trimming took 0 bases from V and 4 from J; bases not matched to a gene: 5. The CDR3 has 16 residues. The CDR3 region has the DNA TGCGCCAGCAGCTTGGTCTCTAGCGGGGGAGCAGATACGCAGTATTTT. This translates into CASSLVSSGGADTQYF.

CDR3 region: CASSPWIQNTEAFF. CDR3 DNA sequence: TGTGCCAGCAGTCCTTGGATCCAGAACACTGAAGCTTTCTTT. The chain joins TRBV27 to TRBJ1-1; D remains ambiguous. The CDR3 runs 14 residues. V lost 5 bases and J 1 base, leaving 11 bases between the germline ends. Germline CDR1 is MNHEY and CDR2 is SMNVEV (reference sequence).

This chain links TRBV7-2 with TRBJ1-4; D unclear. Trimming stripped 2 bases from V and 7 bases from J, with 14 bases between. CDR1 and CDR2 from the germline V gene are SGHTA and FQGNSA. The CDR3 sequence is 15 residues long. CDR3 bases: TGTGCCAGCAGCTTATTTACCGGGTGGAGTGAAAAACTGTTTTTT. As protein: CASSLFTGWSEKLFF.

The rearrangement uses TRBV5-1 and TRBJ2-5; 10 bases align to TRBD1. The CDR3 is made up of 15 amino acids. Losses at the gene ends were 2 bases for V and 4 bases for J; bases not matched to a gene: 5. Per germline, CDR1 SGHRS and CDR2 YFSETQ. CDR3 loop: CASSLDRGRGETQYF. The CDR3 coding sequence is TGCGCCAGCAGCTTAGACAGGGGGCGCGGAGAGACCCAGTACTTC.

The DNA of the CDR3 is TGTGCCAGCAGCAGAGGACTAGAGCAAGAGACCCAGTACTTC. Translating gives CASSRGLEQETQYF. This rearrangement joins TRBV5-4 to TRBJ2-5, with TRBD2 identical over 7 bases. The CDR3 contains 14 residues. The junction had 5 bases not matched to a gene; V was cut back by 4 bases and J by 2 bases. Germline CDR1 reads SGHNT; CDR2 reads YYREEE (reference sequence).

This clone showed up just once. CDR3 nucleotides: TGCGCCAGCAGTGAAAGCGGGAGCCTCACTTTCGGCTCCTACAATGAGCAGTTCTTC. It translates to CASSESGSLTFGSYNEQFF. The chain uses TRBV10-1 and TRBJ2-1, with 8 positions matching TRBD2. CDR1 WNHNN and CDR2 SYGVQD come from the germline V gene (reference sequence). V shed 3 bases and J 0 bases; nucleotides not matched to a gene: 13. The CDR3 length is 19 residues.

V is TRBV7-2 and J is TRBJ2-7; a possible D gene is TRBD1 (6 bases). Germline-derived CDR1 and CDR2 are SGHTA and FQGNSA. V shed 5 bases and J shed 2 bases, with 13 bases lying between them. The CDR3 runs to 14 residues. The CDR3 region has the DNA TGTGCCAGCAGCCCTAACAGGGTAACCTACGAGCAGTACTTC. This sequence encodes CASSPNRVTYEQYF.

This clone came up once. The chain uses TRBV10-2 and TRBJ2-5, with D possibly TRBD1 on 6 matching bases. Per the germline V gene, CDR1 is WSHSY and CDR2 is SAAADI. Trimming took 2 bases from V and 5 from J, leaving 15 bases between them. This CDR3 comprises 15 residues. The CDR3 coding sequence is TGCGCCAGCAGTGAGACAGGGATGGGTTACGAGACCCAGTACTTC. Translation: CASSETGMGYETQYF.

The genes are TRBV7-9 and TRBJ2-7; TRBD1 might be the D (5 bases). Per the germline V gene, CDR1 is SEHNR and CDR2 is FQNEAQ (reference sequence). The CDR3 consists of 14 residues. V shed 3 bases and J shed 3 bases, with 12 bases lying between them. CDR3 DNA sequence: TGTGCCAGCAGCTTGCAGGGTCTCAACTACGAGCAGTACTTC. Encoded protein: CASSLQGLNYEQYF.

This rearrangement joins TRBV28 to TRBJ2-1; 7 nucleotides align to TRBD2. CDR3 length equals 15 residues. The germline gives CDR1 MDHEN, CDR2 SYDVKM. With 6 bases clipped from V and 7 bases from J, the junction kept 12 bases outside the gene matches. In DNA, the CDR3 is TGTGCCAGCAGCCCACCGGGACTAAGAGGAAATGAGCAGTTCTTC. Its protein product is CASSPPGLRGNEQFF.

J is TRBJ2-2 and V is TRBV4-2; D remains ambiguous. Germline V gene lookup returns CDR1 LGHNA and CDR2 YNFKEQ. The CDR3 totals 13 residues. Trimming left V 0 bases short and J 5 bases short, with 4 bases between. The CDR3 coding sequence is TGTGCCAGCAGCCAAGAGTTTACCGGGGAGCTGTTTTTT. Translation: CASSQEFTGELFF.

V gene TRBV28 combines with J gene TRBJ2-1; TRBD1 is a possible D gene (5 bases). The CDR3 has 15 residues. Germline CDR1 is MDHEN and CDR2 is SYDVKM. V gave up 5 bases and J gave up 4 bases, with 15 bases separating them. CDR3 in amino acids: CASSAAGPGYNEQFF. Here the CDR3 DNA reads TGTGCCAGCAGTGCGGCAGGCCCAGGGTACAATGAGCAGTTCTTC.

The chain has TRBV7-2 and TRBJ2-7, with D perhaps being TRBD1 or TRBD2 (5 bases each). The CDR3 has 13 amino acids. Trimming cost V 6 bases and J 3 bases, with 12 bases left between them. Germline values: CDR1 SGHTA, CDR2 FQGNSA. This CDR3 reads CASRPGPSYEQYF. As DNA, the CDR3 is TGTGCCAGCAGGCCGGGACCAAGCTACGAGCAGTACTTC.

This rearrangement joins TRBV6-5 to TRBJ1-5; D is ambiguous. The CDR3 loop spans 12 amino acids. In germline, CDR1 is MNHEY, CDR2 SVGAGI. With 5 bases removed from V and 6 bases from J, the gap between germline ends came to 8 bases. This CDR3 is CASSRQGQPQHF. In nucleotides, the CDR3 is TGTGCCAGCAGTCGTCAAGGTCAGCCCCAGCATTTT.